These 23 T cell receptor beta chains were sequenced from one sample in a study of shared clonotypes between healthy human individuals. Profiled with immunoSEQ multiplex PCR; TCRdb holds only in-frame clones, not every one. The sample carries more than 2 million clones, 85% to 95% recorded once. The specimen sequenced was naive CD4+ T cells sorted from blood. Subset of the sample: CD45RA+ positively selected. Receptors were obtained from a young man in good health.

The sample holds one count of this clone. This chain links TRBV10-3 with TRBJ2-7; TRBD2 agrees at 13 bases. Germline CDR1 reads ENHRY; CDR2 reads SYGVKD. The CDR3 spans 14 residues. Trimming at V came to 10 bases and at J to 2 bases, leaving 5 bases not matched to a gene. Here the CDR3 DNA reads TGTGCCACAACCACTAGCGGGGGGGCCTACGAGCAGTACTTC. Translation: CATTTSGGAYEQYF.

The rearrangement links TRBV12-5 to TRBJ1-1; D is unresolved. Trimming stripped 4 bases from V and 7 bases from J, with 10 bases between. CDR3 size: 12 residues. Germline V gene lookup returns CDR1 LGHNT and CDR2 FRNRAP. In nucleotides, the CDR3 is TGTGCTAGTGGTTCCAGGAGGGATGAAGCTTTCTTT. Translating gives CASGSRRDEAFF.

The chain couples TRBV29-1 to TRBJ2-3; D is undetermined. Germline values: CDR1 SQVTM, CDR2 ANQGSEA. CDR3 size: 13 residues. V was trimmed by 7 bases and J by 9 bases, leaving 20 bases between them. CDR3 protein: CSARLDPPRTQYF. The DNA for the CDR3 is TGCAGCGCCCGACTCGATCCTCCGAGGACGCAGTATTTT.

The rearrangement joins TRBV10-3 to TRBJ2-3; maybe TRBD2 (6 bases). Germline values: CDR1 ENHRY, CDR2 SYGVKD. This CDR3 is built from 13 residues. Trimming shortened V by 8 bases and J by 0 bases, and 9 bases separated the two germline ends. CDR3 sequence: CAIGGTSTDTQYF. Written as DNA, the CDR3 is TGTGCCATCGGGGGGACCAGCACAGATACGCAGTATTTT.

Only one count was recorded for this clone. The gene calls are TRBV30 and TRBJ2-2; D unresolved. Germline CDR1 is GTSNPN and CDR2 is SVGIG (reference sequence). Trimming cost V 5 bases and J 1 base, with 5 bases left between them. CDR3 length: 12 residues. The CDR3 nucleotides read TGTGCCTGGGCCAAGAACACCGGGGAGCTGTTTTTT. Protein: CAWAKNTGELFF. The full variable domain, rest sourced from reference TRBV30 and TRBJ2-2, is SQTIHQWPATLVQPVGSPLSLECTVEGTSNPNLYWYRQAAGRGLQLLFYSVGIGQISSEVPQNLSASRPQDRQFILSSKKLLLSDSGFYLCAWAKNTGELFFGEGSRLTVL.

This chain joins TRBV7-2 and TRBJ2-7; possibly TRBD2 for D (5 bases). Per germline, CDR1 SGHTA and CDR2 FQGNSA. V lost 6 bases and J 0 bases, leaving 18 bases between the germline ends. The CDR3 is 16 amino acids. CDR3: CASSLDSPGNSYEQYF. The CDR3 coding sequence is TGTGCCAGCAGTCTAGATTCCCCCGGGAACTCCTACGAGCAGTACTTC.

The chain joins TRBV28 to TRBJ2-7; the D gene is possibly TRBD1 (6 bases). Trimming took off 8 bases at V and 2 bases at J, with 16 bases between the two ends. The CDR3 is 14 amino acids. CDR1 and CDR2 (germline): MDHEN, SYDVKM. CDR3 protein: CASQDGGQTYEQYF. The CDR3 DNA reads TGTGCCAGCCAGGACGGTGGACAGACCTACGAGCAGTACTTC.

This clone was observed a few times. In the same sample, other DNA sequences code for this CDR3. The V gene is TRBV5-1, the J gene TRBJ1-4; TRBD1 agrees at 7 bases. The germline V gene encodes CDR1 SGHRS and CDR2 YFSETQ. With 1 base clipped from V and 2 bases from J, the junction kept 2 bases outside the gene matches. This CDR3 contains 15 residues. The CDR3 spells CASSLTGATNEKLFF. In nucleotides, the CDR3 is TGCGCCAGCAGCTTGACAGGGGCGACTAATGAAAAACTGTTTTTT.

This chain's CDR3 is CASSSAGTVNTEAFF. The CDR3 DNA sequence: TGTGCCAGCAGCTCGGCCGGGACAGTCAACACTGAAGCTTTCTTT. This chain uses TRBV7-2 with TRBJ1-1, with 7 bases that match TRBD1. This CDR3 comprises 15 residues. Germline V lookup: CDR1 SGHTA, CDR2 FQGNSA. J lost 2 bases, V lost 4 bases, and 7 bases had no gene match.

The chain has TRBV2 and TRBJ1-5, with D unresolved. The germline V gene has CDR1 SNHLY and CDR2 FYNNEI. The CDR3 is made up of 16 amino acids. Trimming removed 4 bases at V and 1 base at J, with 14 bases between. CDR3 residues: CASSGASGGSNQPQHF. The CDR3, as DNA: TGTGCCAGCAGTGGGGCCTCCGGAGGGAGCAATCAGCCCCAGCATTTT.

This sequence joins TRBV7-2 and TRBJ2-7, with D maybe TRBD1 (8 bases). CDR1 SGHTA and CDR2 FQGNSA come from the germline V gene. The V gene lost 0 bases and the J gene lost 4 bases, with 13 bases spanning the gap. This CDR3 has 15 amino acids. The CDR3 coding sequence is TGTGCCAGCAGCTTAGCACAGGGGGGGTTATACGAGCAGTACTTC. This translates into CASSLAQGGLYEQYF.

This chain links TRBV10-3 with TRBJ2-3, with 13 bases that match TRBD2. The CDR3 is made up of 18 amino acids. Germline V gives CDR1 ENHRY, CDR2 SYGVKD. Germline trimming cut 6 bases from V and 1 base from J; bases unmatched to any gene: 10. CDR3 residues: CAIRRLAGGTRGTDTQYF. The CDR3 DNA reads TGTGCCATCAGGAGACTAGCGGGGGGTACCCGGGGCACAGATACGCAGTATTTT.

The rearrangement joins TRBV29-1 to TRBJ2-3; D gene unclear. Trimming took 3 bases from V and 1 from J, leaving 8 bases between them. CDR1 SQVTM and CDR2 ANQGSEA come from the germline V gene. The CDR3 has 13 residues. CDR3 DNA: TGCAGCGTTGAGGAAGATCGCACAGATACGCAGTATTTT. Translating gives CSVEEDRTDTQYF.

The V call is TRBV7-2, the J call TRBJ2-5, with 10 bases lining up with TRBD2. V shed 1 base and J 7 bases; nucleotides not matched to a gene: 6. This CDR3 has 15 amino acids. Germline V gives CDR1 SGHTA, CDR2 FQGNSA. CDR3 in DNA: TGTGCCAGCAGCTTAGAAGCGGGAGGGCCGGCGACCCAGTACTTC. It yields the protein CASSLEAGGPATQYF.

The rearrangement uses TRBV7-2 and TRBJ2-7; 8 positions agree with TRBD1. This CDR3 has 14 amino acids. Germline V gives CDR1 SGHTA, CDR2 FQGNSA. V shed 5 bases and J 3 bases; nucleotides not matched to a gene: 6. CDR3 sequence: CASSPRTGFYEQYF. The DNA for the CDR3 is TGTGCCAGCAGCCCACGGACAGGGTTCTACGAGCAGTACTTC.

This rearrangement joins TRBV27 to TRBJ2-2; D perhaps matches TRBD2 (6 bases). CDR3 length: 16 residues. Germline loops: CDR1 MNHEY, CDR2 SMNVEV (reference sequence). Trimming took 5 bases from V and 2 from J, leaving 15 bases between them. Here the CDR3 DNA reads TGTGCCAGCAGTCCATCGGGACTTCTAAACACCGGGGAGCTGTTTTTT. Amino acids: CASSPSGLLNTGELFF.

The chain carries TRBV28 and TRBJ1-2; a weak D match, TRBD1 (6 bases). The CDR3 runs to 13 residues. V shed 4 bases and J shed 7 bases, with 13 bases lying between them. CDR1 is MDHEN, CDR2 SYDVKM, per germline. CDR3 in amino acids: CASSSGGPAGYTF. Here the CDR3 DNA reads TGTGCCAGCAGTTCGGGGGGGCCCGCTGGCTACACCTTC.

The J gene is TRBJ2-7, the V gene TRBV5-1; the D call may be TRBD1 or TRBD2 (5 bases each). The CDR3 is made up of 14 amino acids. The V end lost 4 bases, the J end lost 1 base, and 12 bases lay between the germline ends. CDR1 is SGHRS, CDR2 YFSETQ, per germline. This CDR3 is CASSRDRYSYEQYF. CDR3 in DNA: TGCGCCAGCAGCCGGGACCGATATTCCTACGAGCAGTACTTC.

The J gene is TRBJ1-1, the V gene TRBV6-1, with TRBD1 matching 9 bases. The CDR3 length is 13 residues. Germline V gives CDR1 MNHNS, CDR2 SASEGT. V lost 7 bases to trimming and J lost 6 bases; unmatched junction nucleotides: 6. The CDR3 DNA reads TGTGCCAGCACCTTGGACAGGGGCCCTGAAGCTTTCTTT. Its translation: CASTLDRGPEAFF.

This chain joins TRBV19 and TRBJ1-5; D is perhaps TRBD1 (6 bases). This CDR3 has 17 amino acids. The germline V gene encodes CDR1 LNHDA and CDR2 SQIVND (reference sequence). Trimming cost V 5 bases and J 0 bases, with 17 bases left between them. CDR3: CASSPLQGTYSNQPQHF. The DNA of the CDR3 is TGTGCCAGTAGTCCTCTTCAGGGGACCTATAGCAATCAGCCCCAGCATTTT.

CDR3 coding DNA: TGTGCCTGGACTTCTAACAGGGGCTATAATTCACCCCTCCACTTT. This sequence encodes CAWTSNRGYNSPLHF. The genes are TRBV30 and TRBJ1-6, with 7 bases fitting TRBD1. The CDR3 length is 15 residues. V shed 4 bases, J shed 3 bases, and the junction held 6 bases outside the gene matches. Germline assignment: CDR1 GTSNPN and CDR2 SVGIG (reference sequence).

As regards this clone: Other nucleotide sequences from this sample produce the same CDR3. This chain uses TRBV11-2 with TRBJ2-7, with TRBD1 matching over 7 bases. This CDR3 has 13 amino acids. Losses at the gene ends were 5 bases for V and 3 bases for J; bases not matched to a gene: 4. Germline V lookup: CDR1 SGHAT, CDR2 FQNNGV. The CDR3 reads CASSPGTVYEQYF. The CDR3 region has the DNA TGTGCCAGCAGCCCTGGGACAGTCTACGAGCAGTACTTC.

The chain is built from TRBV2 and TRBJ2-2, with D uncertain. Trimming left V 7 bases short and J 3 bases short, with 3 bases between. The length of the CDR3 is 11 residues. Germline CDR1 SNHLY, CDR2 FYNNEI. CDR3 coding DNA: TGTGCCAGCAAGGACACCGGGGAGCTGTTTTTT. The encoded protein is CASKDTGELFF.